The rows below give T cell receptor beta chains drawn from one sample of a study of T cells after yellow fever vaccination. TCRdb processed the 5' RACE reads anew with MiXCR; each CDR3 protein has one entry. The sample has about 320,000 distinct CDR3 sequences, around 12% seen once. The source was CD4+ T cells sorted from PBMCs, collected 15 days after the yellow fever booster vaccination. The receptors shown here come from a young man who received the YFV17D yellow fever vaccine. Both conserved end residues are part of each CDR3. D genes are given only for firm matches. The listing skips clone size in some rows; elsewhere it reads once, few, many or a size class.

>TRBJ2-7|NA|TRBV2|TRBD1
CASSGRRGQGREQYF
TGTGCCAGCAGTGGCCGCCGCGGACAGGGGCGCGAGCAGTACTTC
>TRBJ2-5|NA|TRBV29-1|NA
CSVRRNSEQETQYF
TGCAGCGTTCGACGGAACAGCGAGCAAGAGACCCAGTACTTC
>TRBJ2-2|few|TRBV27|NA
CASSRSLSGELFF
TGTGCCAGCAGTCGTAGTCTCTCCGGGGAGCTGTTTTTT
>TRBJ2-5|NA|TRBV12-3/TRBV12-4|NA
CASSSILGTQYF
TGTGCCAGCAGTTCAATCCTGGGGACCCAGTACTTC
>TRBJ2-4|NA|TRBV4-1|TRBD2
CASSQPLAGVAKNIQYF
TGCGCCAGCAGCCAACCTCTAGCGGGGGTGGCCAAAAACATTCAGTACTTC
>TRBJ1-2|few|TRBV7-9|NA
CASSSAGGGFLGYGHTF
TGTGCCAGCAGCTCTGCAGGAGGGGGGTTTCTGGGCTATGGCCACACCTTC
>TRBJ1-1|few|TRBV4-1|NA
CASSQGGGQTLNTEAFF
TGCGCCAGCAGCCAAGGCGGTGGACAGACTTTGAACACTGAAGCTTTCTTT
>TRBJ1-4|few|TRBV20-1|NA
CSASLTGYEKLFF
TGCAGTGCTAGCCTCACAGGGTATGAAAAACTGTTTTTT
>TRBJ2-1|NA|TRBV6-6|TRBD1
CARRGRGLF
TGTGCCAGACGGGGCAGGGGGCTCTTC
>TRBJ2-7|few|TRBV18|NA
CASSLGGRGVDEQYF
TGTGCCAGCTCACTCGGAGGCAGGGGGGTCGACGAGCAGTACTTC
>TRBJ1-2|NA|TRBV7-2|TRBD1
CASSEQGADYGYTF
TGTGCCAGCAGCGAACAGGGGGCCGACTATGGCTACACCTTC
>TRBJ1-6|many|TRBV2|NA
CASRRGFGNSPLHF
TGTGCCAGCAGACGGGGCTTTGGGAATTCACCCCTCCACTTT
>TRBJ1-1|NA|TRBV24-1|NA
CATSAIRNTEAFF
TGTGCCACCAGTGCTATTAGGAACACTGAAGCTTTCTTT
>TRBJ1-6|NA|TRBV18|TRBD1
CASSPGQAGNNSPLHF
TGTGCCAGCTCACCAGGACAGGCCGGGAATAATTCACCCCTCCACTTT
>TRBJ1-2|few|TRBV5-5|NA
CASSLGEANYGYTF
TGTGCCAGCAGCTTGGGCGAGGCCAACTATGGCTACACCTTC
>TRBJ1-4|few|TRBV7-8|NA
CASSLGGQKLFF
TGTGCCAGCAGCTTAGGTGGCCAAAAACTGTTTTTT
>TRBJ1-2|NA|TRBV2|NA
CASHLGSARVTPYGYTF
TGTGCCAGCCATCTAGGGTCCGCTCGCGTCACTCCCTATGGCTACACCTTC
>TRBJ1-1|few|TRBV6-2/TRBV6-3|NA
CASSYRLQGMRTPEAFF
TGTGCCAGCAGTTACCGACTACAGGGAATGAGGACCCCTGAAGCTTTCTTT
>TRBJ2-6|few|TRBV9|NA
CASSVGPPGRGGANVLTF
TGTGCCAGCAGCGTAGGCCCCCCAGGCCGCGGGGGGGCCAACGTCCTGACTTTC